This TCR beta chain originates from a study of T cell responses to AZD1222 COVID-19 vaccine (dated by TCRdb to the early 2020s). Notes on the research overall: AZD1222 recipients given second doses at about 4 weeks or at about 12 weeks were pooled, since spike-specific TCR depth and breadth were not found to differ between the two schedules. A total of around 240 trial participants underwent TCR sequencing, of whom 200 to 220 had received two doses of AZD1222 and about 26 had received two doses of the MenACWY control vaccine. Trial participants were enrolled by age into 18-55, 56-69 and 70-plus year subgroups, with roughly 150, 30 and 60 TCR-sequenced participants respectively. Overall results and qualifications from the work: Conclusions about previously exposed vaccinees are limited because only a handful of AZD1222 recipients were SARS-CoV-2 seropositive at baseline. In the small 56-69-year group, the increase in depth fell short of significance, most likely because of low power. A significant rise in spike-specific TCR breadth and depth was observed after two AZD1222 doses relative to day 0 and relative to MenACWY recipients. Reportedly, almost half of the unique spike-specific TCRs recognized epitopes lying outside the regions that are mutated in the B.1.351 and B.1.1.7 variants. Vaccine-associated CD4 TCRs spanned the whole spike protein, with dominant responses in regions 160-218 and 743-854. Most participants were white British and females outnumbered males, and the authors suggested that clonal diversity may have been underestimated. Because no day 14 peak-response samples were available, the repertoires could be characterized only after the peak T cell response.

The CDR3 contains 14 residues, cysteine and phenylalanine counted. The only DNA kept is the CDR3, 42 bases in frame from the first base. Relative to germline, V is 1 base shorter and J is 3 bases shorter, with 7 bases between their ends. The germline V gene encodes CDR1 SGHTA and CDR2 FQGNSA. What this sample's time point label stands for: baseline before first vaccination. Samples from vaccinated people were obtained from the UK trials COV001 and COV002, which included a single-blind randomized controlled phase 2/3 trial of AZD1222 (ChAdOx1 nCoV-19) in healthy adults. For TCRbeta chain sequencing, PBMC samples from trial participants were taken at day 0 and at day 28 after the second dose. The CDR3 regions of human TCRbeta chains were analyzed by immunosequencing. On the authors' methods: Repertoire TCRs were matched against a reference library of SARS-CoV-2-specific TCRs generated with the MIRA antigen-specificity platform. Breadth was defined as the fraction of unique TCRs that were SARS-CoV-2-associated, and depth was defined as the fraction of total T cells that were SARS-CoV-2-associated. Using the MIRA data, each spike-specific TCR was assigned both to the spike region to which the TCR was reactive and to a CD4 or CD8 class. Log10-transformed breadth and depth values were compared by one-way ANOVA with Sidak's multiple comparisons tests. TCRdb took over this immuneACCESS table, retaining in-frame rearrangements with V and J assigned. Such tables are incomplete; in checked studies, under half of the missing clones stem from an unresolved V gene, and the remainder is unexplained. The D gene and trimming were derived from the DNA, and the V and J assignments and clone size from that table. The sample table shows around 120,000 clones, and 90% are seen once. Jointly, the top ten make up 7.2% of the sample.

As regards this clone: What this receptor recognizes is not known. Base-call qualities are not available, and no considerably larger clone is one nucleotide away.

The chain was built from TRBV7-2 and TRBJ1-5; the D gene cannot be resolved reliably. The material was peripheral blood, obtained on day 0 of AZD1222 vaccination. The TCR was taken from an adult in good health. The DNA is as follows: TGTGCCAGCAGCTTAGACGGCACCAATCAGCCCCAGCATTTT. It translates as CASSLDGTNQPQHF. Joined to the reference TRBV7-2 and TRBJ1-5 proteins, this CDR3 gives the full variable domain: GAGVSQSPSNKVTEKGKDVELRCDPISGHTALYWYRQSLGQGLEFLIYFQGNSAPDKSGLPSDRFSAERTGGSVSTLTIQRTQQEDSAVYLCASSLDGTNQPQHFGDGTRLSIL.